This is a list of T cell receptor beta chains from one sample in a study of early T cells in non-severe SARS-CoV-2 infection. In TCRdb, the 5' RACE reads were re-called with MiXCR into one record per CDR3 protein. The table shows some 38,000 distinct CDR3 sequences, with over 3.5% occurring only once. The sequenced material came from whole blood. Source of these receptors: an adult who was a healthcare worker with PCR-confirmed SARS-CoV-2 infection or an uninfected control (not recorded which). Each CDR3 is given with its conserved first and last residue. The D gene is left open where the match is weak. Expanded clones are given a class, and other clones once, few, many or no size at all.

DNA	CDR3	D	V	J	size
TGTGCCAGCAGCCCTAGCCGGCAGGGGCTCTCACCCCTCCACTTT	CASSPSRQGLSPLHF	.	TRBV7-8	TRBJ1-6	few
TGTGCCAGCAGCCAAGGTTCGGCCTACAATGAGCAGTTCTTC	CASSQGSAYNEQFF	.	TRBV14	TRBJ2-1	many
TGTGCCAGCTCACCAGGAACAACTAATGAAAAACTGTTTTTT	CASSPGTTNEKLFF	.	TRBV18	TRBJ1-4	many
TGTGCCAGCAGCGCACGAGGGAACGGCTACACCTTC	CASSARGNGYTF	.	TRBV7-9	TRBJ1-2	many
TGTGCCAGCAGCCAAGATCCGGGGACCGGGGAGCTGTTTTTT	CASSQDPGTGELFF	.	TRBV3-1	TRBJ2-2	.
TGTGCCAGCTCTATGACTCCACAAGAGACCCAGTACTTC	CASSMTPQETQYF	.	TRBV18	TRBJ2-5	few
TGTGCCACCAGCATCAGCGGGGGGGATTACGAGCAGTACTTC	CATSISGGDYEQYF	TRBD2	TRBV15	TRBJ2-7	many
TGTGCCAGCCTTGCGTGGCAAGAGACCCAGTACTTC	CASLAWQETQYF	.	TRBV6-1	TRBJ2-5	many
TGCAGCGTGGGGACAGGGAAACAGCCCCAGCATTTT	CSVGTGKQPQHF	TRBD1	TRBV29-1	TRBJ1-5	many
TGTGCCAGCAGCCTAGCGGGGATGGCAGATACGCAGTATTTT	CASSLAGMADTQYF	TRBD2	TRBV7-3	TRBJ2-3	many
TGTGCCAGCAGCCCCTCGCCAGGGAAAATCTACGAGCAGTACTTC	CASSPSPGKIYEQYF	.	TRBV7-8	TRBJ2-7	many
TGTGCCTGCTTACAAGGGGGCCGGGTGAACACTGAAGCTTTCTTT	CACLQGGRVNTEAFF	TRBD1	TRBV30	TRBJ1-1	many
TGCAGTGCTAGAGATTTAATGAGTAGCCAAGAGACCCAGTACTTC	CSARDLMSSQETQYF	.	TRBV20-1	TRBJ2-5	many
TGTGCCAGCAGCATAAGCCGGGACTTACTCACAGATACGCAGTATTTT	CASSISRDLLTDTQYF	.	TRBV7-9	TRBJ2-3	many
TGTGCCAGCAGGACGAACACTGAAGCTTTCTTT	CASRTNTEAFF	.	TRBV2	TRBJ1-1	many
TGCGCCAGTAGTTATTCCACGGGGAGCGGCACCGGGGAGCTGTTTTTT	CASSYSTGSGTGELFF	.	TRBV4-1	TRBJ2-2	many
TGCAGCGTTAGGTCCACGTTAGGACGAGATACGCAGTATTTT	CSVRSTLGRDTQYF	.	TRBV29-1	TRBJ2-3	many
TGTGCCTGGAGTTCCCCCCGGCCCGGGGGGATTGGTACGCAGTATTTT	CAWSSPRPGGIGTQYF	TRBD2	TRBV30	TRBJ2-3	many
TGCGCCAGCAGCCAACGACAGTCACGAGAGACCCAGTACTTC	CASSQRQSRETQYF	.	TRBV4-1	TRBJ2-5	.
TGCAGTGCTAGTCCCAGACAAGAGACCCAGTACTTC	CSASPRQETQYF	.	TRBV20-1	TRBJ2-5	many
TGTGCCTGGGGATTTGGAAATTCACCCCTCCACTTT	CAWGFGNSPLHF	.	TRBV30	TRBJ1-6	many
TGCGCCAGCAGCTTGGACGGGGGTAATCAGCCCCAGCATTTT	CASSLDGGNQPQHF	.	TRBV5-1	TRBJ1-5	.
TGTGCCAGCAGGCTGCAGGCCCTCTCCTACGAGCAGTACTTC	CASRLQALSYEQYF	.	TRBV7-8	TRBJ2-7	.
TGCAGTGCAAATACGATGAATAACAATGAGCAGTTCTTC	CSANTMNNNEQFF	.	TRBV20-1	TRBJ2-1	many
TGTGCCAGCAGACGGGGGACTGCTGATACGCAGTATTTT	CASRRGTADTQYF	.	TRBV12-3/TRBV12-4	TRBJ2-3	.
TGTGCCAGTAAGGAGGACAGGGGAGCTAATACGCAGTATTTT	CASKEDRGANTQYF	TRBD1	TRBV19	TRBJ2-3	many
TGTGCCAGCAGCCAAGCGTCAGGTCGCTACACCTTC	CASSQASGRYTF	.	TRBV3-1	TRBJ1-2	many
TGTGCCAGCAGCTTACCTCCACGGGGGGGAGCGGATACGCAGTATTTT	CASSLPPRGGADTQYF	TRBD2	TRBV7-9	TRBJ2-3	many
TGTGCCAGCAGTTTTGTCGGCGTCTCCACCCCCTCCTATGGCTACACCTTC	CASSFVGVSTPSYGYTF	.	TRBV12-3/TRBV12-4	TRBJ1-2	.
TGCGCCAGCAGTGAGTTGGTAGGGACAGATACGCAGTATTTT	CASSELVGTDTQYF	.	TRBV10-2	TRBJ2-3	.
TGTGCCAGCAGCTCCGGAGTAGCGGGACTCTACGAGCAGTACTTC	CASSSGVAGLYEQYF	TRBD2	TRBV11-2	TRBJ2-7	.
TGCGCCAGCAGCTTGGAGGCAGGCCTATCACCGAGACACCGTCCGTACTTC	CASSLEAGLSPRHRPYF	.	TRBV5-1	TRBJ2-7	many
TGCGCCAGCACCGGGACGAGAAACTACGAGCAGTACTTC	CASTGTRNYEQYF	.	TRBV5-1	TRBJ2-7	few
TGTGCCAGCACACGAGCGGATACGCAGTATTTT	CASTRADTQYF	.	TRBV2	TRBJ2-3	.
TGTGCCAGCGGTTGGCCTGAGCAGTTCTTC	CASGWPEQFF	.	TRBV27	TRBJ2-1	few
TGCGCCAGCAGCCATTCATGGGGAACGGAGGGAGAGACCCAGTACTTC	CASSHSWGTEGETQYF	.	TRBV5-1	TRBJ2-5	many
TGCAGTGCTAGAGCCCGGTTAAGAGCGGGGGGACCTACAGATACGCAGTATTTT	CSARARLRAGGPTDTQYF	TRBD2	TRBV20-1	TRBJ2-3	many
TGTGCCAGCAGTTTTCCCGCCGGGGAGCTGTTTTTT	CASSFPAGELFF	.	TRBV12-3/TRBV12-4	TRBJ2-2	many
TGTGCCAGCAGAAAAACTAGCGCGCTGGGAGATACGCAGTATTTT	CASRKTSALGDTQYF	TRBD2	TRBV6-6	TRBJ2-3	many
TGCGCCAGCAGCCAGCCCACAGGGATTGAAGCTTTCTTT	CASSQPTGIEAFF	.	TRBV4-1	TRBJ1-1	many
TGTGCCAGCAGCTTAGGTGTACTCATTGAAGCTTTCTTT	CASSLGVLIEAFF	.	TRBV11-2	TRBJ1-1	few
TGCAGTGGAGCCGGCAGGGGCTATGGCTACACCTTC	CSGAGRGYGYTF	.	TRBV20-1	TRBJ1-2	many
TGTGCCAGCAGCCTTGCGAAAGCCTACGAGCAGTACTTC	CASSLAKAYEQYF	.	TRBV6-5	TRBJ2-7	many
TGTGCCAGCAGCTTGGAAATGGGTCCCTATGGCTACACCTTC	CASSLEMGPYGYTF	.	TRBV5-4	TRBJ1-2	many
TGCGCCAGCAGCCCTGAGGTCGGACCGGGGGTAGGTGAGCAGTTCTTC	CASSPEVGPGVGEQFF	.	TRBV4-1	TRBJ2-1	.
TGTGCCAGCAGTGAGGCTGAGGGGGGCACCGGGGAGCTGTTTTTT	CASSEAEGGTGELFF	.	TRBV2	TRBJ2-2	.
TGTGCCAGCAGACTTGAAGCTAACTATGGCTACACCTTC	CASRLEANYGYTF	.	TRBV6-6	TRBJ1-2	many
TGTGCCAGCAGCGGGACCCCCGCAAGCAATCAGCCCCAGCATTTT	CASSGTPASNQPQHF	.	TRBV9	TRBJ1-5	many
TGTGCCAGCAGCTTAGAACTAGCGGGGGGCACGAGCTCCTACGAGCAGTACTTC	CASSLELAGGTSSYEQYF	TRBD2	TRBV7-2	TRBJ2-7	many
TGCAGTGCTAGGTCCTCACCCGGGACTAGCGAGGCAGATACGCAGTATTTT	CSARSSPGTSEADTQYF	TRBD2	TRBV20-1	TRBJ2-3	many
TGCAGTGCGAACTCCGGGACTAGCGTAGCCTACGAGCAGTACTTC	CSANSGTSVAYEQYF	TRBD2	TRBV20-1	TRBJ2-7	many
TGTGCCAGCAGCTTACGACCCTTCGAGCAGTACTTC	CASSLRPFEQYF	.	TRBV7-9	TRBJ2-7	many
TGTGCCAGCAGTTACCTCAACACTGAAGCTTTCTTT	CASSYLNTEAFF	.	TRBV12-3/TRBV12-4	TRBJ1-1	many
TGTGCCAGCAGTTTTGGGGCAGGGGAGACCCAGTACTTC	CASSFGAGETQYF	.	TRBV12-3/TRBV12-4	TRBJ2-5	many
TGCAGCGTGCCAGGGTTGGAGCCCCAGCATTTT	CSVPGLEPQHF	.	TRBV29-1	TRBJ1-5	many
TGCAGTGCTAGACGCAGGGTCTCCTACAATGAGCAGTTCTTC	CSARRRVSYNEQFF	.	TRBV20-1	TRBJ2-1	many